This T cell receptor beta chain was captured by sequencing in a study of T cell repertoires in cytomegalovirus infection (dated by TCRdb to 2018 to 2020). Context from the whole study: Alongside well-studied HLA-B-restricted epitopes, the peptide stimulations were aimed at recently identified HLA-C-restricted CMV epitopes, whose presentation resists viral immunomodulation. Donor HLA type was relevant to the analysis, as public TCR beta signatures indicated carriage of CMV infection together with the matching HLA type.

CDR3 length: 14 amino acids, cysteine to phenylalanine. The only DNA kept is the CDR3, 42 bases in frame from the first base. CDR1 and CDR2 were assigned from the germline V gene as SGHVS and FQNEAQ. V is shortened by 2 bases, J by 5 bases, and the region joining them spans 12 bases. General findings and caveats noted by the study authors: In both this cohort and an independent cohort of under 450 donors, the cumulative frequency of public TCR beta family members distinguished carriers of CMV infection plus the relevant HLA type. The ex vivo response was dominated by HLA-C-restricted CMV-specific TCR beta clonotypes, and the single most frequent clonotype in two of eight donors was supplied by these HLA-C-restricted clonotypes.

The sample's treatment or condition, from its label and the paper: in vitro stimulation with specific CMV peptide epitopes to enrich CMV-specific T cells. This clonotype was detected many times. Its binding antigen is unknown. No much larger clonotype is one base removed from it; base qualities were not supplied. The listed sequencing device is Illumina HiSeq 1500. The raw public data were reprocessed by TCRdb itself: fastp quality trimming at Q25, MiXCR clonotype calling, in-frame beta chains only. Identical CDR3 proteins give one entry, which carries the most common genes and DNA. The sample profile shows some 310,000 distinct CDR3 sequences; 20% to 25% of them were found once. The ten largest account for 13% of the sample.

The source was cultured PBMCs, collected from culture after CMV antigen stimulation. The origin of this receptor is a human donor in good health (CMV status not recorded). Some clones in this sample may be carry-over from other donors' samples. The sequence is built from TRBV7-8 and TRBJ1-2; the D gene remains uncertain. CDR3 region: CASSLKAADYGYTF. The DNA reads as follows: TGTGCCAGCAGCTTAAAAGCGGCAGATTATGGCTACACCTTC.